Sequencing of this T cell receptor (beta chain) was carried out in a study of blood T cells in healthy people across ages (dated by TCRdb to the mid-2010s). Background on the whole study: In model experiments, roughly one uniquely barcoded TCR beta cDNA molecule per two T cells was captured by template switching. To track age-related changes in TCR beta repertoire diversity, the study relied on deep sequencing normalized with unique cDNA molecular identifiers. The donors were split into four age groups: young (average about 15 years), middle-aged (39), aged (about 62) and long-lived (more than 80). To avoid experimental bias, donors of different ages were randomly spread across the sequencing lanes. Two additional independent replicas of 1 million unique cDNA reads from the same blood draw were analyzed for two donors (one aged 18 to 29 and one aged 80 or older).

The library was built by means of 5' RACE. Data came from an Illumina HiSeq 2500. A second 7 to 11 cycle PCR used a sample-barcoded 5' primer and a J-beta primer mix. A template-switch 5' adaptor carrying 12 random nucleotides introduced a unique molecular identifier onto each TCR beta cDNA molecule. Each sample yielded at least 3 million CDR3-containing paired-end reads. First-strand cDNA synthesis was performed from all RNA using the Mint cDNA synthesis kit, with priming by a TRBC-specific oligonucleotide. Following uracil-DNA glycosylase treatment, all cDNA underwent a first 18-cycle PCR with the universal primers M1SS and BC2_uni_R. The published analysis was carried out like this. Each sample was normalized by randomly selecting 1 million high-quality reads, each carrying a distinct molecular identifier. Reads with shared molecular identifiers were discarded instead of being binned into consensus sequences. MiTCR, set to a Q25 quality threshold and the strictest error-elimination algorithm, was used for CDR3 identification, clonotype clustering and error correction. A nonparametric unseen species model with Euler transformation was used to estimate a lower bound on total TCR beta diversity. The raw public reads went through TCRdb reprocessing: fastp at Q25, MiXCR clone calling, in-frame beta chains kept. Each record represents a unique CDR3 protein, reported with the most common genes and DNA among its rows. TCRdb, not the authors, supplied the V and J calls. This sample comprises 700,000 to 850,000 distinct CDR3 sequences, about 34% of them detected only once. The top ten hold roughly 13% of the sample.

V loses 4 bases at its end and J loses 2 bases; junction bases beyond the gene matches: 5. Taken from the germline V gene, the CDR1 and CDR2 loops are SGHRS and YFSETQ. Measured from the cysteine to the phenylalanine, the CDR3 is 14 residues long. Of the read, only the CDR3 DNA is kept; its 42 bases are in frame from base 1. On the study overall, not on this receptor specifically: A strong correlation was found between observed TCR beta diversity and the percentage of naive T cells measured by flow cytometry. Compared with the aged group, more naive CD4+ T cells, fewer expanded clones and increased TCR diversity were shown by the long-lived group, suggesting age selection. Bulk unsorted PBMC profiling prevented conclusive comparison of naive and antigen-experienced compartments. Donor CMV infection status was unknown, potentially confounding age-related changes in expanded clonotypes. Estimates of total diversity from one million sequenced T cells were regarded as lower bounds and underestimates. As age increased, observed TCR beta diversity per million T cells dropped in a roughly linear way, and a significant reduction was already evident by age 40.

The donors were a few dozen Caucasian individuals from Russia, aged roughly 6 to 90 years, who were systemically healthy. Each donor gave 8 to 10 milliliters of peripheral blood, collected into EDTA-treated Vacutainer tubes. Ficoll-Paque density-gradient centrifugation was used to isolate PBMCs, with at least 6.5 million per sample. Trizol reagent was used to extract total RNA from the PBMCs, yielding at least 5.5 micrograms per sample. For every donor, flow cytometry on a PBMC aliquot measured the percentage of naive CD45RAhigh/CD27high T cells. In its sample, this clonotype was seen many times. Its antigen remains undetermined. Qualities for individual bases were not recorded, and no much larger clone is one base off.

Sequencing was carried out using blood. The source is a man in his late teens or twenties in good health. The V and J segments used are TRBV5-1 and TRBJ1-2; 7 of the junction bases match TRBD1. CDR3 region: CASSQGQVNYGYTF. The bases read TGCGCCAGCAGCCAAGGACAGGTCAACTATGGCTACACCTTC.